This TCR beta chain was identified during a study of blood T cell repertoires in COVID-19. Study-level background: Sites across the United States, Italy and Spain contributed samples from acute and convalescent COVID-19. PBMCs, B-cell-depleted T cells, or T cells provided the cDNA or gDNA that made up the material.

V was shortened by 5 bases and J by 6 bases, with 16 bases between the two germline ends. Per germline, CDR1 SEHNR and CDR2 FQNEAQ (reference sequence). The length of the CDR3 is 14 residues. Original data processing: Counts of nucleated cells, estimated from reference gene primer amplification, were obtained. Assay: immunoSEQ multiplex PCR; the TCRdb copy retains only in-frame clones and omits some. The DNA gave D and trimming, while V, J and clone size come from that table. The repertoire consists of about 100,000 clones, with 69% occurring once and the leading ten covering roughly 6.2%. Sequencing input: peripheral blood. This TCR was sampled from an elderly man with acute or convalescent COVID-19. This rearrangement joins TRBV7-9 to TRBJ1-2; possible D gene TRBD1, 6 bases. CDR3 amino acids: CASSRLQGIDGYTF. In DNA, the CDR3 is TGTGCCAGCAGCCGCCTACAGGGAATAGATGGCTACACCTTC. Drawing the rest from reference TRBV7-9 and TRBJ1-2, the complete variable domain is DTGVSQNPRHKITKRGQNVTFRCDPISEHNRLYWYRQTLGQGPEFLTYFQNEAQLEKSRLLSDRFSAERPKGSFSTLEIQRTEQGDSAMYLCASSRLQGIDGYTFGSGTRLTVV.